The clone carrying this T cell receptor (beta chain) was recorded a few times. Germline CDR1 is SGDLS and CDR2 is YYNGEE. CDR3 length equals 21 residues. The V segment lost 4 bases and the J segment 0 bases; nucleotides outside the gene matches: 21. These data belong to a study of cytomegalovirus exposure and HLA in healthy donors. With 60 Vbeta and 13 Jbeta primers, the PCR was carried out. Profiled with immunoSEQ multiplex PCR; TCRdb holds only in-frame clones, not every one. The sample yields some 130,000 clones, roughly 10% seen once. This clonotype originated in a man in his fifties in good health and CMV-seronegative. The chain joins TRBV9 to TRBJ1-1, with TRBD1 matching 10 bases. Input material: PBMCs. CDR3 nucleotides: TGTGCCAGCAGCTCCCGGGCCGGGACAGGGGATTCTGTACCCATGAACACTGAAGCTTTCTTT. Translation: CASSSRAGTGDSVPMNTEAFF.